These T cell receptor beta chains were read from a single sample in a study of beta chain features in type 1 diabetes. Profiling relied on immunoSEQ multiplex PCR, and the TCRdb table lists in-frame clones only, not all of them. Of some 250,000 clones listed, approximately 14% were seen once; the top ten hold about 0.018%. The material sequenced was naive CD4+ T cells from blood. Receptors originate from a man aged 25-40 years with type 1 diabetes. Each CDR3 is given without its conserved first and last residue. A D gene is named only where the DNA matches it firmly.

>-|TRBJ1-2|TRBV30
AWRAESTYGYT
>TRBD1|TRBJ1-1|TRBV5-1
ASSLGGQPNTEAF
>-|TRBJ2-7|TRBV6-6
ASRREGVGSEQY
>TRBD1|TRBJ2-2|TRBV30
AFSGTGGFGELF
>-|TRBJ2-1|TRBV6-1
ASGRAFDNEQF
>-|TRBJ2-2|TRBV5-4
ASSLALGAPAELF
>TRBD2|TRBJ2-2|TRBV5-8
ASRPGTSFTGELF
>-|TRBJ2-4|TRBV7-9
ASSFHWGRQPGGIQY
>TRBD1|TRBJ2-7|TRBV5-1
ASSPGTGGDYEQY
>-|TRBJ2-1|TRBV2
ASSGTSEQF
>TRBD2|TRBJ2-1|TRBV30
AWSAGLAGNEQF
>TRBD2|TRBJ2-5|TRBV29-1
SVEVGLAGGMYQETQY
>-|TRBJ2-7|TRBV29-1
SVSRDIAYEQY
>TRBD1|TRBJ1-5|TRBV2
ASSGTGGGQPQH
>TRBD1|TRBJ2-1|TRBV7-6
ASSRTGQYNEQF
>-|TRBJ2-2|TRBV10-3
AISESGLNTGELF
>-|TRBJ2-1|TRBV14
ASSRGQTYNEQF
>-|TRBJ2-5|TRBV6-5
ASSYSSGTQY
>-|TRBJ2-5|TRBV10-3
AISEQFGTQETQY
>TRBD1|TRBJ2-7|TRBV6-5
ASSYGTGKNEQY
>-|TRBJ1-5|TRBV4-1
ASSQDRDSTSNQPQH
>-|TRBJ1-1|TRBV5-1
ASSPDLGGNTEAF
>-|TRBJ2-3|TRBV7-9
ASSSTGSGTDTQY
>-|TRBJ2-3|TRBV7-2
ASSWSADTQY
>TRBD2|TRBJ2-5|TRBV11-2
ASTHGLAGVETQY
>-|TRBJ2-7|TRBV7-9
ASSARGHDAEQY
>-|TRBJ2-1|TRBV7-7
ASSLTGSSYNEQF
>-|TRBJ1-5|TRBV29-1
SVARGWEGQPQH
>TRBD2|TRBJ2-1|TRBV11-2
ASSLGRGRGYNEQF
>-|TRBJ2-1|TRBV7-9
ASSSNGEIGDEQF
>TRBD1|TRBJ1-4|TRBV9
ASKPGQGGEKLF
>TRBD2|TRBJ2-7|TRBV11-2
ASSYTSGDSYEQY
>-|TRBJ1-1|TRBV20-1
SATVNTEAF
>-|TRBJ2-7|TRBV11-2
ASSLDIPGYEQY
>-|TRBJ1-5|TRBV2
ASSLNQPQH
>-|TRBJ1-5|TRBV27
ASSFRGRNQPQH
>TRBD2|TRBJ2-2|TRBV29-1
SGGTSGTGELF
>-|TRBJ1-5|TRBV30
AWSVGRDQPQH
>-|TRBJ2-7|TRBV5-1
ASSSSYEQY